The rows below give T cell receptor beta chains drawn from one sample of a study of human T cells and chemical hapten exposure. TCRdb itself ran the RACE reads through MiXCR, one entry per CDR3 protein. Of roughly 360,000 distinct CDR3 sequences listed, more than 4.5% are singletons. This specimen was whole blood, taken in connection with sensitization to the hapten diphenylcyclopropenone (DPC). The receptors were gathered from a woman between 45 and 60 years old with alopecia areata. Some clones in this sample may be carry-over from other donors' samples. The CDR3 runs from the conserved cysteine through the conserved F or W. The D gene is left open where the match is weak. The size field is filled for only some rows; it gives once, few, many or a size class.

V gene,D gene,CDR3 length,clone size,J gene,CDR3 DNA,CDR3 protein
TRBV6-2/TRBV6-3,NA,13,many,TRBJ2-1,TGTGCCAGCAGCCGATTTCCAGGACAGGAGCAGTTCTTC,CASSRFPGQEQFF
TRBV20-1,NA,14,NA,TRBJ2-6,TGCAGTGCTAGACGAGGAGCTGGGGCCAACGTCCTGACTTTC,CSARRGAGANVLTF
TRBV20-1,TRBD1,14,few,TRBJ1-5,TGCAGTGCTAGAGATACGGGACAGGGGCAGCCCCAGCATTTT,CSARDTGQGQPQHF
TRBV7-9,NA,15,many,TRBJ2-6,TGTGCCAGCAGCTTATGGGAAAACGGGGCCAACGTCCTGACTTTC,CASSLWENGANVLTF
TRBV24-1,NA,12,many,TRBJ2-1,TGTGCCACCGAACAGAAATACAATGAGCAGTTCTTC,CATEQKYNEQFF
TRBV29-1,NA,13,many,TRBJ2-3,TGCAGCGGAGAAACGTATAGCACAGATACGCAGTATTTT,CSGETYSTDTQYF
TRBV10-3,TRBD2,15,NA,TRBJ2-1,TGTGCCATCAGGGCAGCGGGAGACGCCTACAATGAGCAGTTCTTC,CAIRAAGDAYNEQFF
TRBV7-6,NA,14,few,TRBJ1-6,TGTGCCAGCAGGCGGGCAGGGGATGGCTCACCCCTCCACTTT,CASRRAGDGSPLHF
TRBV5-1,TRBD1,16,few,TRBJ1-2,TGCGCCAGCAGCTTGGCCGGGGGGACAGCCTCGGAGGGCTACACCTTC,CASSLAGGTASEGYTF
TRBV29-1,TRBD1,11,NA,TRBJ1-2,TGCAGCGCCGGGACAGAGGATGGCTACACCTTC,CSAGTEDGYTF
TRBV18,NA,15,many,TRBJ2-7,TGTGCCAGCTCACCCTTCACGGAGGTTGCCTACGAGCAGTACTTC,CASSPFTEVAYEQYF
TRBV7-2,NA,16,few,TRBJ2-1,TGTGCCAGCAGCTTAGGGGCGGGCCGCTCCTACAATGAGCAGTTCTTC,CASSLGAGRSYNEQFF
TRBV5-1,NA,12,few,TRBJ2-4,TGCGCCAGCAGCCACCGAGGCGACATTCAGTACTTC,CASSHRGDIQYF
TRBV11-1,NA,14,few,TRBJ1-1,TGTGCCAGCAGCCCCCGCGGGGAACTTACTGAAGCTTTCTTT,CASSPRGELTEAFF
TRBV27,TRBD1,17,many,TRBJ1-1,TGTGCCAGCAGTACACAAGAAAGGGGGCCGTCGAACACTGAAGCTTTCTTT,CASSTQERGPSNTEAFF
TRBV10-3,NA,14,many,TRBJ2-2,TGTGCCATCAGTGAGAGGCAGGAGACCGGGGAGCTGTTTTTT,CAISERQETGELFF
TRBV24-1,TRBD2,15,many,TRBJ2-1,TGTGCCACCAGCACCGGGACTAGCGGTAGCAATGAGCAGTTCTTC,CATSTGTSGSNEQFF
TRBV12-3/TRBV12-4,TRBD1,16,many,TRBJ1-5,TGTGCCAGCAGTAGTCCCGGGACAGGGCACAATCAGCCCCAGCATTTT,CASSSPGTGHNQPQHF
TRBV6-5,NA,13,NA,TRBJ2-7,TGTGCCAGCAAAGCGGCGGCCTCCTACGAGCAGTACTTC,CASKAAASYEQYF
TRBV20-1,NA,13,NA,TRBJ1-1,TGCAGTGTGGACCGGGGGATTAACACTGAAGCTTTCTTT,CSVDRGINTEAFF
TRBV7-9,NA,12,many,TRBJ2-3,TGTGCCAGCAGCACTAGCACAGATACGCAGTATTTT,CASSTSTDTQYF
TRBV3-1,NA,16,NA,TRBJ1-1,TGTGCCAGCAGCCAATTGCGGGGGGCTGTGAACACTGAAGCTTTCTTT,CASSQLRGAVNTEAFF
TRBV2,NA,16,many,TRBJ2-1,TGTGCCAGCAGTGCCGATTTCGGGACATCCTACAATGAGCAGTTCTTC,CASSADFGTSYNEQFF
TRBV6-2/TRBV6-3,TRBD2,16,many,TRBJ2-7,TGTGCCAGCAGTTACTCGGCTAGCGGGAGAAGTTACGAGCAGTACTTC,CASSYSASGRSYEQYF
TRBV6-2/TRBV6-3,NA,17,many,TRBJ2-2,TGTGCCAGCAGTTACAATAAGGGGAAGACGAACACCGGGGAGCTGTTTTTT,CASSYNKGKTNTGELFF
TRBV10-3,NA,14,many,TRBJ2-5,TGTGCCATCAGTGCGAGTCCCCCACAAGAGACCCAGTACTTC,CAISASPPQETQYF
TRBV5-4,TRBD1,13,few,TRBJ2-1,TGTGCCAGCAATTCGGACAGGCGGTATGAGCAGTTCTTC,CASNSDRRYEQFF
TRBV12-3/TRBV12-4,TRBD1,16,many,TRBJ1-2,TGTGCCAGCAGTTTAACGGGGTCGACAGGGATCGATGGCTACACCTTC,CASSLTGSTGIDGYTF
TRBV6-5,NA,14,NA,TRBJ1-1,TGTGCCAGCAGCAAGTGGGGGGGCCACACTGAAGCTTTCTTT,CASSKWGGHTEAFF
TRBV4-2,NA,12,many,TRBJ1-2,TGTGCCAGCAGCCTTGCCAGCTATGGCTACACCTTC,CASSLASYGYTF
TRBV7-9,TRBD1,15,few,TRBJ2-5,TGTGCCAGCAGCTCGTGGACAGGGGTCCAAGAGACCCAGTACTTC,CASSSWTGVQETQYF
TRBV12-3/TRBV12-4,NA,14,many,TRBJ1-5,TGTGCCAGCAGTTTTGGGGAGGACAATCAGCCCCAGCATTTT,CASSFGEDNQPQHF
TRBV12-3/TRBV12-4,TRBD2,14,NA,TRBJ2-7,TGTGCCAGCAGTTTTGCGGGGGTGGACTACGAGCAGTACTTC,CASSFAGVDYEQYF
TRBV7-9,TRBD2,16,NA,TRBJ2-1,TGTGCCAGCAGCTTAGCGAATAGCGGGAGAAAAAATGAGCAGTTCTTC,CASSLANSGRKNEQFF
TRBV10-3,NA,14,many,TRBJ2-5,TGTGCCATCAGTGCGGGCAGGGTGGACGAGACCCAGTACTTC,CAISAGRVDETQYF
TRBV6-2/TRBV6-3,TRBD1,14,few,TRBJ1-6,TGTGCCAGCAGGCCGGGACAGGGGAATTCACCCCTCCACTTT,CASRPGQGNSPLHF
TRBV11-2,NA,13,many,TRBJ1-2,TGTGCCAGCAGCGCAGCAGCTAACTATGGCTACACCTTC,CASSAAANYGYTF
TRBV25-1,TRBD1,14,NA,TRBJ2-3,TGTGCCAGCAGTGTCATTCAGGGGGCAGATACGCAGTATTTT,CASSVIQGADTQYF
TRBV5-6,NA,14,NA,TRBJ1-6,TGTGCCAGCAGCTTGAGGACAGACAATTCACCCCTCCACTTT,CASSLRTDNSPLHF
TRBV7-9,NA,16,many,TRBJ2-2,TGTGCCAGCAGCTTAAGGTCGCCGTCGAACACCGGGGAGCTGTTTTTT,CASSLRSPSNTGELFF
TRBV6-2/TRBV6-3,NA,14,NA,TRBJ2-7,TGTGCCAGCACATCGAGGGAACCTCCCTACGAGCAGTACTTC,CASTSREPPYEQYF
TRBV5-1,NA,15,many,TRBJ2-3,TGTGCCAGCAGTCTAGGACAGACTAGCACAGATACGCAGTATTTT,CASSLGQTSTDTQYF
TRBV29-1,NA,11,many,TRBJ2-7,TGCAGCGTTAGGCGGGACAACGAGCAGTACTTC,CSVRRDNEQYF
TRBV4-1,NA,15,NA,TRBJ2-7,TGCGCCAGCAGCCAAGCCGAGGGTTTCTCCTACGAGCAGTACTTC,CASSQAEGFSYEQYF
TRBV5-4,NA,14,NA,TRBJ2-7,TGTGCCAGCAGCTTGCGTGACGGGACCTACGAGCAGTACTTC,CASSLRDGTYEQYF
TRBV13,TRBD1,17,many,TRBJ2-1,TGTGCCAGCAGCTTTAACCCGTCAGGGGGTACCTACAATGAGCAGTTCTTC,CASSFNPSGGTYNEQFF
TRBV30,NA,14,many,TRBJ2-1,TGTGCCTGGAGTCCAGCGGTAACCTACAATGAGCAGTTCTTC,CAWSPAVTYNEQFF
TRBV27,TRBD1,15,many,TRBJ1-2,TGTGCCAGCAGTTTCGGATACAGGGGAGGATATGGCTACACCTTC,CASSFGYRGGYGYTF
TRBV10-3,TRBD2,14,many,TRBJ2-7,TGTGCCATCAGTCTGGACGGGGGGGCCTACGAGCAGTACTTC,CAISLDGGAYEQYF
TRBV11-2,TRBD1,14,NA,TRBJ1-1,TGTGCCAGCAGCCGCCAATATGACAGGGAGGGCGCTTTCTTT,CASSRQYDREGAFF
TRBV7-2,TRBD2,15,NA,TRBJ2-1,TGTGCCAGCAGCAAAACTAGCGGGGGATACAATGAGCAGTTCTTC,CASSKTSGGYNEQFF
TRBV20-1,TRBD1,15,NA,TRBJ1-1,TGCAGTGCTACCACGACAGGGTTAATGAACACTGAAGCTTTCTTT,CSATTTGLMNTEAFF
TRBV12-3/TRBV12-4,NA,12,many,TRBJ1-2,TGTGCCAGCAGCTCGACAGGCTATGGCTACACCTTC,CASSSTGYGYTF
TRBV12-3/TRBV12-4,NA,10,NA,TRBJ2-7,TGTGCCAGCAGTCCCCACGAGCAGTACTTC,CASSPHEQYF
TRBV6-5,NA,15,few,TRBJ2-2,TGTGCCAGCAAAGTAGCGAGTGGGAGGCCCGGGGAGCTGTTTTTT,CASKVASGRPGELFF
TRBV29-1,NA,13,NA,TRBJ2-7,TGCAGCGTTGGGTTGTACAACTCCTACGAGCAGTACTTC,CSVGLYNSYEQYF
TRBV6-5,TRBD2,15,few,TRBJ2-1,TGTGCCAGCAGTCCAGGGACTAGCGCCTTCAATGAGCAGTTCTTC,CASSPGTSAFNEQFF
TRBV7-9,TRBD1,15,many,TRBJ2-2,TGTGCCAGCAGCACCCGACAGGGGAACACCGGGGAGCTGTTTTTT,CASSTRQGNTGELFF